A single sample gave rise to the 15 T cell receptor beta chains below, sequenced in a study of blood T cell repertoires in COVID-19. Profiling relied on immunoSEQ multiplex PCR, and the TCRdb table lists in-frame clones only, not all of them. The sample consists of 70,000 or so clones, about 83% of them appearing once. The sample was peripheral blood. The receptors stem from a woman of 80 years or more with acute or convalescent COVID-19.

The gene calls are TRBV5-4 and TRBJ1-4, with TRBD1 identical over 7 bases. Germline V gives CDR1 SGHNT, CDR2 YYREEE (reference sequence). V shed 5 bases and J 8 bases; nucleotides not matched to a gene: 15. The CDR3 runs 16 residues. CDR3 DNA: TGTGCCAGCAGTCGGGACAGAGGGACCGGGATGGAAAAACTGTTTTTT. Amino acids: CASSRDRGTGMEKLFF. Drawing the rest from reference TRBV5-4 and TRBJ1-4, the complete variable domain is ETGVTQSPTHLIKTRGQQVTLRCSSQSGHNTVSWYQQALGQGPQFIFQYYREEENGRGNFPPRFSGLQFPNYSSELNVNALELDDSALYLCASSRDRGTGMEKLFFGSGTQLSVL.

This chain uses TRBV2 with TRBJ2-1; D is ambiguous. CDR3 size: 11 residues. Germline CDR1 and CDR2: SNHLY and FYNNEI. The V end was cut by 5 bases, the J end by 4 bases, with 3 bases between. The CDR3 protein is CASSPYNEQFF. The CDR3 nucleotides are TGTGCCAGCAGTCCTTACAATGAGCAGTTCTTC.

This chain connects TRBV27 to TRBJ2-7; 8 nucleotides match TRBD2. The J segment lost 2 bases and the V segment lost 6 bases, leaving 12 bases of the junction unmatched. CDR1 and CDR2 (germline): MNHEY, SMNVEV (reference sequence). This CDR3 is built from 16 residues. CDR3 sequence: CASSSISGTSPYEQYF. Here the CDR3 DNA reads TGTGCCAGCAGCTCCATCTCCGGGACTAGTCCCTACGAGCAGTACTTC.

This clone is a singleton in its sample. The CDR3 coding sequence is TGCGCCAGCAGGGGGTCCGGGGTCTCTGGAAACACCATATATTTT. It codes for CASRGSGVSGNTIYF. This sequence joins TRBV5-1 and TRBJ1-3; D is unresolved. The CDR3 runs to 15 residues. Germline-derived CDR1 and CDR2 are SGHRS and YFSETQ. The germline V and J ends were trimmed by 5 bases and 0 bases, with 12 bases remaining between them.

The rearrangement uses TRBV25-1 and TRBJ1-3; TRBD1 matches at 7 bases. This CDR3 comprises 13 residues. V was clipped by 7 bases and J by 1 base; unmatched bases: 1. CDR1 and CDR2 from the germline V gene are MGHDK and SYGVNS. The CDR3 region has the DNA TGTGCCAGCACGACAGGGTCTGGAAACACCATATATTTT. It yields the protein CASTTGSGNTIYF.

The chain combines TRBV7-2 with TRBJ2-4, with 13 positions matching TRBD2. With V trimmed by 3 bases and J by 13 bases, 9 bases remained unmatched. The CDR3 extends over 15 amino acids. Looked up from germline, CDR1 is SGHTA and CDR2 is FQGNSA. As DNA, the CDR3 is TGTGCCAGCAGCTTGGACCCGGGACTAGCGGGACAACAGTACTTC. Translation: CASSLDPGLAGQQYF.

The chain carries TRBV2 and TRBJ1-2; D not resolved. Between the trimmed V and J ends, which lost 8 bases and 8 bases, there was a span of 21 bases. The CDR3 covers 14 residues. The V gene's germline CDR1 is SNHLY and CDR2 FYNNEI. The CDR3 loop is CASVENSLVGGYTF. The CDR3 DNA follows: TGTGCCAGCGTAGAAAATTCCCTGGTCGGGGGCTACACCTTC.

This clone was seen once. The chain carries TRBV5-1 and TRBJ2-7; 7 bases are shared with TRBD1. V was pared by 1 base and J by 4 bases, with 5 bases of the junction left unmatched. CDR3 length: 14 residues. Germline lookup yields CDR1 SGHRS and CDR2 YFSETQ. The CDR3 nucleotides are TGCGCCAGCAGCTTGAACAGGGGTAATTACGAGCAGTACTTC. It specifies CASSLNRGNYEQYF.

The chain links TRBV19 to TRBJ2-3; D not resolved. Trimming pared 3 bases from V and 3 bases from J, leaving 13 bases between. Germline CDR1 is LNHDA and CDR2 is SQIVND (reference sequence). The CDR3 consists of 15 residues. This chain's CDR3 is CASSMVGLTTDTQYF. The CDR3 nucleotides read TGTGCCAGTAGTATGGTGGGTCTGACTACAGATACGCAGTATTTT.

This clone came up once. The J gene is TRBJ1-6, the V gene TRBV28, with TRBD1 identical over 7 bases. The CDR3 is 14 residues long. Germline V gene data show CDR1 as MDHEN and CDR2 as SYDVKM. V shed 3 bases and J 10 bases; nucleotides not matched to a gene: 6. The CDR3 bases are TGTGCCAGCAGTTTTACAGGGGATAGATCACCCCTCCACTTT. It is translated as CASSFTGDRSPLHF. The whole variable domain, filled in from reference TRBV28 and TRBJ1-6, reads DVKVTQSSRYLVKRTGEKVFLECVQDMDHENMFWYRQDPGLGLRLIYFSYDVKMKEKGDIPEGYSVSREKKERFSLILESASTNQTSMYLCASSFTGDRSPLHFGNGTRLTVT.

This clone has just one count. The CDR3 nucleotides read TGCGCCAGCAGCAAAGGGGTACTTAATGAAAAACTGTTTTTT. This gives the protein CASSKGVLNEKLFF. The chain couples TRBV5-1 to TRBJ1-4; tentative D call: TRBD1 (5 bases). The CDR3 spans 14 residues. Trimming left V 4 bases short and J 4 bases short, with 11 bases between. Germline CDR1 reads SGHRS; CDR2 reads YFSETQ.

This chain joins TRBV15 and TRBJ2-1; 9 positions agree with TRBD2. CDR1 is LNHNV, CDR2 YYDKDF, per germline (reference sequence). Unmatched junction bases numbered 8, after V lost 1 base and J lost 4 bases. This CDR3 is built from 17 residues. The CDR3 region is CATSRGAAGGRYNEQFF. CDR3 nucleotides: TGTGCCACCAGCAGAGGAGCCGCGGGGGGGCGTTACAATGAGCAGTTCTTC.

This clone was observed a few times. V is TRBV5-1 and J is TRBJ2-7, with 8 positions matching TRBD1. CDR3 length equals 15 residues. After removal of 4 bases from V and 5 bases from J, the junction contained 11 bases not matched to a gene. The germline V gene has CDR1 SGHRS and CDR2 YFSETQ. The CDR3 nucleotides read TGCGCCAGCAGCACAAAGGCAGGGGGCGGCCACGAGCAGTACTTC. Translated, it gives CASSTKAGGGHEQYF.

This rearrangement joins TRBV7-8 to TRBJ2-4; 10 nucleotides align to TRBD1. The CDR3 has 18 residues. V was pared by 2 bases and J by 1 base, with 8 bases of the junction left unmatched. The V gene's germline CDR1 is SGHVS and CDR2 FQNEAQ. The CDR3 here is CASSLQSGTGVAKNIQYF. In nucleotides, the CDR3 is TGTGCCAGCAGCTTACAGTCCGGGACAGGGGTGGCCAAAAACATTCAGTACTTC.

V is TRBV5-5 and J is TRBJ2-2; 9 bases line up with TRBD1. The CDR3 has 15 residues. Germline values: CDR1 SGHKS, CDR2 YYEKEE (reference sequence). Trimming at V came to 2 bases and at J to 7 bases, leaving 6 bases not matched to a gene. CDR3: CASSFGDREGGELFF. CDR3 bases: TGTGCCAGCAGCTTTGGGGACAGGGAAGGCGGGGAGCTGTTTTTT.